The source of this T cell receptor (beta chain) is a study of technical replicates of blood from a handful of donors. CDR3 length: 16 residues. Looked up from germline, CDR1 is SGHTA and CDR2 is FQGNSA. Trimming at V came to 4 bases and at J to 4 bases, leaving 9 bases not matched to a gene. Data came from immunoSEQ multiplex PCR; TCRdb stores just in-frame clones and leaves some out. The sample records more than 65,000 clones, under 97% being singletons. This rearrangement joins TRBV7-2 to TRBJ2-2, with 7 bases aligning to TRBD2. The sequencing sample was made of T cells isolated from PBMCs. The receptor was derived from a human donor in good health. The CDR3 reads CASSSGLAVSTGELFF. CDR3 bases: TGTGCCAGCAGCTCGGGTCTAGCGGTGAGCACCGGGGAGCTGTTTTTT.